Sequencing of this T cell receptor beta chain was carried out in a study of T cell repertoires in cytomegalovirus infection. CDR3 length: 13 amino acids. V was trimmed by 1 base and J by 6 bases, leaving 10 bases between them. The V gene's germline CDR1 is SGHAT and CDR2 FQNNGV. In TCRdb, the reads were re-called with MiXCR into one record per CDR3 protein. This repertoire shows fewer than 300,000 distinct CDR3 sequences, under 30% found once; its top ten account for 14%. The sequencing input was PBMCs. The V and J genes are TRBV11-2 and TRBJ2-7, with TRBD2 as a possible D gene (5 bases). This sequence was found in a human donor in good health (CMV status not recorded). Some clones in this sample may be carry-over from other donors' samples. The CDR3 spells CASSLAGVAEQYF. The CDR3 DNA is TGTGCCAGCAGCTTAGCCGGGGTCGCCGAGCAGTACTTC.